This T cell receptor (beta chain) appears in the sequencing data of a study of CD8+ T cells in alopecia areata. Study-wide points: In scalp samples, resident alphabeta T cells of normal skin are also sequenced.

Regarding this clone: Its antigen is undetermined.

The authors extracted RNA and reverse transcribed it into cDNA as the sequencing template. Measured with immunoSEQ multiplex PCR; TCRdb has only the in-frame clones, and not every one. The data show a few hundred thousand clones, 35% to 45% seen once. The CDR3 contains 12 residues. Germline V gene sequence: CDR1 SQVTM, CDR2 ANQGSEA. Trimming stripped 1 base from V and 8 bases from J, with 11 bases between. Noted treatment: oral pan-JAK inhibitor, 5-10 mg twice daily. J is TRBJ1-2 and V is TRBV29-1, with unresolved D. The TCR was taken from a human donor with alopecia areata. The specimen comprised CD4+ T cells sorted from blood, sampled around week 30, from a patient treated with tofacitinib. The CDR3 loop reads CSVEVTGRGYTF. CDR3 DNA sequence: TGCAGCGTTGAAGTGACCGGACGAGGCTACACCTTC.